This T cell receptor (beta chain) was captured in a study of cytomegalovirus exposure and HLA in healthy donors. V dropped 1 base and J dropped 7 bases, with 7 bases sitting between them. CDR3 length: 13 residues. Germline CDR1 and CDR2: SNHLY and FYNNEI. Amplification used 60 Vbeta primers and 13 Jbeta primers. Here immunoSEQ multiplex PCR was the method, and the copy in TCRdb shows in-frame clones only, minus some. The sample holds 100,000 or so clones, under 80% seen once. The chain couples TRBV2 to TRBJ1-4; D possibly corresponds to TRBD1 (5 bases). The sequencing input was PBMCs. This receptor was identified in a man in his forties or fifties in good health and CMV-seronegative. This CDR3 is CASSEGGGEKLFF. CDR3 in DNA: TGTGCCAGCAGTGAAGGGGGGGGTGAAAAACTGTTTTTT.